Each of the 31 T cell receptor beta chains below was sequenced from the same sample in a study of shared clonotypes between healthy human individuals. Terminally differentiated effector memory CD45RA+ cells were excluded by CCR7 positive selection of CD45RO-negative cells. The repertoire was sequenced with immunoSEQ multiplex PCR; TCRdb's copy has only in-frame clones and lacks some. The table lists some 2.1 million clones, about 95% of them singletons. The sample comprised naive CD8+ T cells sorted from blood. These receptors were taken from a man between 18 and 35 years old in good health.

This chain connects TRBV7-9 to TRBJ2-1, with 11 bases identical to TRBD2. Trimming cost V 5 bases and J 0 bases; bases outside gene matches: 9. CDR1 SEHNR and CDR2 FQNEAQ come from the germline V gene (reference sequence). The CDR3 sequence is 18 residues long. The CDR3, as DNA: TGTGCCAGCAGCCCAGGCGCTAGCGGGGGGAGCTCCTACAATGAGCAGTTCTTC. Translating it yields CASSPGASGGSSYNEQFF.

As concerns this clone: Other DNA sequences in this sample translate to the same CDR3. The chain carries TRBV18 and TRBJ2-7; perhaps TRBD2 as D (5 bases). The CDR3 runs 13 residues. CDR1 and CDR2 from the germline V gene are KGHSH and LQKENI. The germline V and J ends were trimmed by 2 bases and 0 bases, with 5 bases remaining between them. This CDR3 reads CASSPGSSYEQYF. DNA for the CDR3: TGTGCCAGCTCACCAGGGAGCTCCTACGAGCAGTACTTC.

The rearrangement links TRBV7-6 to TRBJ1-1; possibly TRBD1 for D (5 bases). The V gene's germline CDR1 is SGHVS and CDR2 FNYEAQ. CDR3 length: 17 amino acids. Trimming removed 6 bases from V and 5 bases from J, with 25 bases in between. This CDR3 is CASSIQRGQQGGTEAFF. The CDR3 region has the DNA TGTGCCAGCAGTATACAAAGGGGCCAGCAGGGAGGGACTGAAGCTTTCTTT.

CDR3 amino acids: CASSYPVGEPTNTGELFF. The CDR3 DNA follows: TGTGCCAGCAGCTACCCCGTAGGAGAGCCAACGAACACCGGGGAGCTGTTTTTT. The chain recombines TRBV11-2 with TRBJ2-2; D is unresolved. V shed 4 bases and J shed 0 bases, with 18 bases lying between them. CDR3 size: 18 residues. The germline gives CDR1 SGHAT, CDR2 FQNNGV.

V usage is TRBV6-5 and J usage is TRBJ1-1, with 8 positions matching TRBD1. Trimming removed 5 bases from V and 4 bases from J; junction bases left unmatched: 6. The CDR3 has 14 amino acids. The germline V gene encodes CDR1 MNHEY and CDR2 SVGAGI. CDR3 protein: CASSPYRGSTEAFF. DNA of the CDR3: TGTGCCAGCAGTCCCTACAGGGGGAGCACTGAAGCTTTCTTT.

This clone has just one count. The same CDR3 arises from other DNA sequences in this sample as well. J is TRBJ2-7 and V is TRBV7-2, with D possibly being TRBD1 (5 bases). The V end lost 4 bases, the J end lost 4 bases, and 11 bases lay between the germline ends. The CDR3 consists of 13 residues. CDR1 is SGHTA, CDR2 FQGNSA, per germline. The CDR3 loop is CASSSGLGYEQYF. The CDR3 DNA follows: TGTGCCAGCAGCTCAGGGCTGGGATACGAGCAGTACTTC.

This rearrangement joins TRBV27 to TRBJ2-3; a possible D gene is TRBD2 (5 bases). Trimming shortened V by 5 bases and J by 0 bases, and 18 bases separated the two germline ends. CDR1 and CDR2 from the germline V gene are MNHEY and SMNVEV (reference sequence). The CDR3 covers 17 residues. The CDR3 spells CASSGWLGETSTDTQYF. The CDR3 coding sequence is TGTGCCAGCAGTGGATGGCTCGGGGAAACTAGCACAGATACGCAGTATTTT.

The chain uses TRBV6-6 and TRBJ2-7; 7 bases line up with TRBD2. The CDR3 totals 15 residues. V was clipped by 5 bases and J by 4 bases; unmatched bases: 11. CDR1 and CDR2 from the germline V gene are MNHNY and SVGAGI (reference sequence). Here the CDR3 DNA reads TGTGCCAGCAGTGCCCCCCTAGCGGAGTTTTACGAGCAGTACTTC. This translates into CASSAPLAEFYEQYF.

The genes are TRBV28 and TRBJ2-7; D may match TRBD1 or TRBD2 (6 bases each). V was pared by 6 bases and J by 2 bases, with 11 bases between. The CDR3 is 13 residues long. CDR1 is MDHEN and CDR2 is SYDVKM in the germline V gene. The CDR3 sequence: CASRLRGAYEQYF. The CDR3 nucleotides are TGTGCCAGCAGACTAAGGGGGGCCTACGAGCAGTACTTC. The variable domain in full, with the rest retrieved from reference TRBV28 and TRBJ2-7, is DVKVTQSSRYLVKRTGEKVFLECVQDMDHENMFWYRQDPGLGLRLIYFSYDVKMKEKGDIPEGYSVSREKKERFSLILESASTNQTSMYLCASRLRGAYEQYFGPGTRLTVT.

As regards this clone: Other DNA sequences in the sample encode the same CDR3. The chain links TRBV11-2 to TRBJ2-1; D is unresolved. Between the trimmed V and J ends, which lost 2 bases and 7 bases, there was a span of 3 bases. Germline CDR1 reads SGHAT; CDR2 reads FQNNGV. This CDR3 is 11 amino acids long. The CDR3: CASSLTNEQFF. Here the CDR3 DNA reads TGTGCCAGCAGCTTAACGAATGAGCAGTTCTTC.

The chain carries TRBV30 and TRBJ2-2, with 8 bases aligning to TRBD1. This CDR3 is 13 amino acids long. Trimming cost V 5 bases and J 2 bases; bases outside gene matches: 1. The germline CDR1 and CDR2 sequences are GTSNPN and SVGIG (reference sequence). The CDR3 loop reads CAWQGANTGELFF. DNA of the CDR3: TGTGCCTGGCAGGGGGCAAACACCGGGGAGCTGTTTTTT. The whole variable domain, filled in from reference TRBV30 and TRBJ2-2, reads SQTIHQWPATLVQPVGSPLSLECTVEGTSNPNLYWYRQAAGRGLQLLFYSVGIGQISSEVPQNLSASRPQDRQFILSSKKLLLSDSGFYLCAWQGANTGELFFGEGSRLTVL.

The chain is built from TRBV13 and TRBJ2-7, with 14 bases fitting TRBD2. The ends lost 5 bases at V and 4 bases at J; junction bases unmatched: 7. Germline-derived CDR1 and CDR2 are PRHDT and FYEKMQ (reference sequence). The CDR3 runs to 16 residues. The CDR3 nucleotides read TGTGCCAGCAGCCTGACTAGCGGGGGGGCCGGTTACGAGCAGTACTTC. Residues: CASSLTSGGAGYEQYF. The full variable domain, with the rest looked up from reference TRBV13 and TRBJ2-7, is AAGVIQSPRHLIKEKRETATLKCYPIPRHDTVYWYQQGPGQDPQFLISFYEKMQSDKGSIPDRFSAQQFSDYHSELNMSSLELGDSALYFCASSLTSGGAGYEQYFGPGTRLTVT.

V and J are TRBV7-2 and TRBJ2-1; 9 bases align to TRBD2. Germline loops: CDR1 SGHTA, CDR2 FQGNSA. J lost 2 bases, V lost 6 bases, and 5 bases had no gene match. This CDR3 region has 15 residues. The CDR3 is CASSPTSGPYNEQFF. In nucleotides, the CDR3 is TGTGCCAGCAGTCCTACTAGCGGGCCCTACAATGAGCAGTTCTTC.

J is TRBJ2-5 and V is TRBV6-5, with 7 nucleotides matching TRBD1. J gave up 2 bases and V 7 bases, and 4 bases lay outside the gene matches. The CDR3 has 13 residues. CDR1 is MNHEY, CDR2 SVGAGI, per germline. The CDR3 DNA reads TGTGCCAGCAATTCGGACAGGCAAGAGACCCAGTACTTC. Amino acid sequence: CASNSDRQETQYF.

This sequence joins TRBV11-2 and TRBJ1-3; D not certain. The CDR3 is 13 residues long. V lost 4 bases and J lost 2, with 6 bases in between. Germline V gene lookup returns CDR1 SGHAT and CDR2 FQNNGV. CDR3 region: CASSSITGNTIYF. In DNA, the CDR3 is TGTGCCAGCAGCTCTATTACTGGAAACACCATATATTTT.

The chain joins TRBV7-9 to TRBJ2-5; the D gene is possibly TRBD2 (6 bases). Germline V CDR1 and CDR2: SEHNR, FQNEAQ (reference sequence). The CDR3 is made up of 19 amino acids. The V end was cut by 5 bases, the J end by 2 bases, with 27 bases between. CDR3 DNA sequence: TGTGCCAGCAGCCCGCTCTGGGGCGGGACGAAAAGTATTCAAGAGACCCAGTACTTC. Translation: CASSPLWGGTKSIQETQYF.

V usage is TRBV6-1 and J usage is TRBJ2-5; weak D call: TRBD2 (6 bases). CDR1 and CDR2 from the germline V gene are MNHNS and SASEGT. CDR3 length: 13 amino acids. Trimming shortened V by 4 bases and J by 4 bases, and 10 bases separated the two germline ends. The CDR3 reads CASSGRGGETQYF. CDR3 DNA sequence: TGTGCCAGCAGTGGGCGGGGAGGAGAGACCCAGTACTTC.

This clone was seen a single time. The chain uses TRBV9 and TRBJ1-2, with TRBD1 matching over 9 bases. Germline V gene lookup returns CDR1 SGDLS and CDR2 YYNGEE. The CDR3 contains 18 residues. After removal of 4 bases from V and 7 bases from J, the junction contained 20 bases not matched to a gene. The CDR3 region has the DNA TGTGCCAGCAGCCCAGGGGACGGACAGGGGACGGGGTGGTTTGGCTACACCTTC. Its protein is CASSPGDGQGTGWFGYTF.

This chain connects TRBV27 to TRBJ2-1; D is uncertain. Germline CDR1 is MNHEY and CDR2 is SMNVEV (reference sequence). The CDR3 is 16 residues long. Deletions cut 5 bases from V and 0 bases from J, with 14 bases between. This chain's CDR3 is CASSPLGSSSYNEQFF. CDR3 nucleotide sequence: TGTGCCAGCAGTCCCCTCGGATCCAGCTCCTACAATGAGCAGTTCTTC.

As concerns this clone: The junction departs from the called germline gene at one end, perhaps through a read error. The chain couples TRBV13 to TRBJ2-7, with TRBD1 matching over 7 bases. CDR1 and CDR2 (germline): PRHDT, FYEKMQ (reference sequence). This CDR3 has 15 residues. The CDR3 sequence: CASSVGTEQSYEQYF. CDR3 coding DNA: TGTGCCAGCAGCGTAGGGACAGAACAGTCCTACGAGCAGTACTTC.

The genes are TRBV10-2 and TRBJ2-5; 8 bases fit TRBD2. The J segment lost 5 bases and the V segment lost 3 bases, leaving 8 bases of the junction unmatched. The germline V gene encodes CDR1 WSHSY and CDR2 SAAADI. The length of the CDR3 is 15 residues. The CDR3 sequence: CASSDLGSGAETQYF. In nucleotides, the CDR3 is TGCGCCAGCAGTGATTTAGGTAGCGGGGCGGAGACCCAGTACTTC.

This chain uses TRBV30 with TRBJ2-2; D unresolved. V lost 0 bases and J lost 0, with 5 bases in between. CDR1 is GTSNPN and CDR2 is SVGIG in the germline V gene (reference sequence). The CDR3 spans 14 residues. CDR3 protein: CAWSVLTNTGELFF. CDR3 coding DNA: TGTGCCTGGAGTGTTCTTACGAACACCGGGGAGCTGTTTTTT.

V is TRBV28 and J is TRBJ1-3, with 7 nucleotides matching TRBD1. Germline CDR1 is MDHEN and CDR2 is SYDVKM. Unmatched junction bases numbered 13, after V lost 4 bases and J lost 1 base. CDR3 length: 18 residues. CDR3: CASSSRYLRDRSGNTIYF. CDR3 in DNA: TGTGCCAGCAGTTCGCGATACCTCCGGGACAGATCTGGAAACACCATATATTTT.

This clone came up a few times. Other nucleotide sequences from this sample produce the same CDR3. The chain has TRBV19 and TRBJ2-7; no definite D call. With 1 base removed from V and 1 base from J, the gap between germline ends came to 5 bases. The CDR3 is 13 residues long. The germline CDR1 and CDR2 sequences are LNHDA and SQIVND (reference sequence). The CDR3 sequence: CASSIGLSYEQYF. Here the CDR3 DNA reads TGTGCCAGTAGTATAGGACTTTCCTACGAGCAGTACTTC. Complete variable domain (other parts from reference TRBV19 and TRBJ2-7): DGGITQSPKYLFRKEGQNVTLSCEQNLNHDAMYWYRQDPGQGLRLIYYSQIVNDFQKGDIAEGYSVSREKKESFPLTVTSAQKNPTAFYLCASSIGLSYEQYFGPGTRLTVT.

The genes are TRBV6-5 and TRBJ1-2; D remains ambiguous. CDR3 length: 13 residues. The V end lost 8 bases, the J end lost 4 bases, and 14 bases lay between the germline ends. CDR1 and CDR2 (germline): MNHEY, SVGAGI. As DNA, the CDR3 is TGTGCCAGCGGACTAAGTCACCTCTATGGCTACACCTTC. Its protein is CASGLSHLYGYTF.

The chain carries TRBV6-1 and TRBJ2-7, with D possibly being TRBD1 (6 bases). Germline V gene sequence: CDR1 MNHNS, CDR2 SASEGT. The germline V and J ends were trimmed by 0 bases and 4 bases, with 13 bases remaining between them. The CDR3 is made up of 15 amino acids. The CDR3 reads CASSEALTGMYEQYF. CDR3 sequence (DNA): TGTGCCAGCAGTGAAGCCCTCACAGGGATGTACGAGCAGTACTTC.

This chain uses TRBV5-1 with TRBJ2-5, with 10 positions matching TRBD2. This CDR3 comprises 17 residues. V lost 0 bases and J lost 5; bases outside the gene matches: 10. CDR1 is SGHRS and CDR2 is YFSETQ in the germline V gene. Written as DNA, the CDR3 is TGCGCCAGCAGCTTGGCCAGCGGGAGGGCCCTCGGGGAGACCCAGTACTTC. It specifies CASSLASGRALGETQYF.

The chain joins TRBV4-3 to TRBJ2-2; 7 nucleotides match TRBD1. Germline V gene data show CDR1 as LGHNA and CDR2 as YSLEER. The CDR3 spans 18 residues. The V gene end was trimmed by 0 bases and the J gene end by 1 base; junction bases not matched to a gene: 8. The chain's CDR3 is CASSQEGTGTENTGELFF. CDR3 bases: TGCGCCAGCAGCCAAGAAGGAACCGGGACAGAGAACACCGGGGAGCTGTTTTTT.

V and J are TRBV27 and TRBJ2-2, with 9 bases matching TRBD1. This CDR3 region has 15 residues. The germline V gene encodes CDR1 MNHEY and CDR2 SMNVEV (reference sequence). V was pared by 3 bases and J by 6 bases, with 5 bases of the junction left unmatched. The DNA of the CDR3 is TGTGCCAGCAGTTTGGGGGGACAGGGATCCGGGGAGCTGTTTTTT. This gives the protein CASSLGGQGSGELFF.

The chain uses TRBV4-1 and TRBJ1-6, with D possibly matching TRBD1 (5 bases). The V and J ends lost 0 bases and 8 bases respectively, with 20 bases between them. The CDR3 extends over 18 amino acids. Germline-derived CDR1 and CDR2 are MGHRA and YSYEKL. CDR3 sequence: CASSQDPAGTAWDSPLHF. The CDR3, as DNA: TGCGCCAGCAGCCAAGATCCCGCAGGGACTGCCTGGGATTCACCCCTCCACTTT.

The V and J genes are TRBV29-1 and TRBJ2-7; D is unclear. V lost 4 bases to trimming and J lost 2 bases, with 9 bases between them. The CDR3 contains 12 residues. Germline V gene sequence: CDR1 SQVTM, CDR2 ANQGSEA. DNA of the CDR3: TGCAGCGTTGCCGACGAAACCTACGAGCAGTACTTC. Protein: CSVADETYEQYF.